This T cell receptor beta chain was captured by sequencing in a study of T cells in Graves' hyperthyroidism and ophthalmopathy. The CDR3 contains 17 residues. The V segment lost 2 bases and the J segment 4 bases; nucleotides outside the gene matches: 12. Germline values: CDR1 LNHNV, CDR2 YYDKDF (reference sequence). Amplification of TCR beta CDR3 regions was performed using RNA transcripts as template. HTBI primers drove first-round RT-PCR of the TCR CDR3. TCRdb redid the calling of the multiplex PCR reads with MiXCR, one entry per CDR3 protein. The sample yields a few hundred thousand distinct CDR3 sequences, about 14% seen once.

Sequencing used blood. V and J are TRBV15 and TRBJ2-5, with 8 bases fitting TRBD2. This receptor was identified in a woman aged 25 to 45 with Graves' ophthalmopathy. CDR3 residues: CATSRSGGPEYPETQYF. CDR3 DNA: TGTGCCACCAGCAGATCGGGGGGGCCTGAGTACCCAGAGACCCAGTACTTC.